This T cell receptor (beta chain) appears in the sequencing data of a study of vaccination effects on CD4 cells after COVID-19. General study results and limits: The authors studied few convalescent patients and collected no early post-infection timepoints.

V shed 4 bases, J shed 4 bases, and the junction held 0 bases outside the gene matches. Germline values: CDR1 SQVTM, CDR2 ANQGSEA. The CDR3 length is 13 residues. Expansion of antigen-specific CD4+ T cells with viral peptide pools was carried out by the ViraFEST assay before sequencing. It was after around eleven days of culture that CD4+ T cells were isolated. The researchers cultured some 2.1 million PBMC per well with about 10 IU/ml IL-2 and roughly 9.1 ug/ml peptides. The authors replaced half the medium with IL-2 medium on days 3 and 7. For this clone: The antigen is unknown.

Some clones are missing from TCRdb's copy, which holds only in-frame ones; the method was immunoSEQ multiplex PCR. The sample comprises 10,000 or so clones, just under 75% of which are singletons, and approximately 24% rests with the top ten. The sequence was collected from a human donor who received a COVID-19 vaccine. The V and J genes are TRBV29-1 and TRBJ2-1; 11 bases map to TRBD2. The input for sequencing was CD4+ T cells from PBMCs cultured with HCoV-229E spike peptides, taken before COVID-19 vaccination. The CDR3, as DNA: TGCAGCGTTGGACTAGCGGGGTACAATGAGCAGTTCTTC. This codes for CSVGLAGYNEQFF.